This is a list of T cell receptor beta chains from one sample in a study of regulatory T cells in long-lasting Graves disease. A single record per CDR3 protein comes from TCRdb applying MiXCR to the multiplex PCR reads. This table holds roughly 410,000 distinct CDR3 sequences, over 12% found once. This same sample was also taken into another study, of T cells in Graves' hyperthyroidism and ophthalmopathy.

The sample in question was peripheral blood mononuclear cells (PBMCs), obtained at new diagnosis, from a patient treated with antithyroid drugs. These receptor sequences come from a woman in her 40s with Graves disease. Each CDR3 is given with its conserved first and last residue. The order of the fields is D gene, clone size, J gene, V gene, CDR3 DNA, CDR3 protein. A D gene is named only where the DNA matches it firmly. Clone size appears in some rows only: once, few, many, or a class for an expanded clone.

>NA|many|TRBJ2-1|TRBV15
TGTGCCACCAGCAGAGCCCCGGCCATAAGGGGGGAGCTCAATGAGCAGTTCTTC
CATSRAPAIRGELNEQFF
>TRBD1|few|TRBJ1-2|TRBV7-2
TGTGCCAGCAGCTTAGCCGGGGACAGGGGTTTTGACGGCTACACCTTC
CASSLAGDRGFDGYTF
>NA|few|TRBJ2-1|TRBV11-2
TGTGCCAGCAGCTCTTCGCGAGACAATGAGCGGTTCTTC
CASSSSRDNERFF
>NA|few|TRBJ2-1|TRBV19
TGTGCCAGTGAGGGGGAGTCCGCCTACAATGAGCAGTTCTTC
CASEGESAYNEQFF
>NA|NA|TRBJ2-1|TRBV10-3
TGTGCCATCGGTGACGTGAATGAGCAGTTCTTC
CAIGDVNEQFF
>TRBD1|NA|TRBJ2-7|TRBV14
TGTGCCAGCAGCTTAAGTACAGGGGGCTTTTACGAGCAGTACTTC
CASSLSTGGFYEQYF
>NA|many|TRBJ1-3|TRBV28
TGTGCCAGCACCGAGTCCACAGGGTCAGGAAACACCATATATTTT
CASTESTGSGNTIYF
>NA|NA|TRBJ2-1|TRBV25-1
TGTGCCAGCAGTGAATACTTCCGGGGAGGCGCCTACAATGAGCAGTTCTTC
CASSEYFRGGAYNEQFF
>NA|many|TRBJ2-7|TRBV6-2/TRBV6-3
TGTGCCAGCTCCTCAGGTGTGGACTCCTACCACGAGCAGTACTTC
CASSSGVDSYHEQYF
>TRBD1|many|TRBJ2-7|TRBV3-1
TGTGCCAGCAGCCTCGGGACAGCTGCCTACGAGCAGTACTTC
CASSLGTAAYEQYF
>NA|few|TRBJ1-2|TRBV7-8
TGTGCCAGCAGCTTAAGGACGGTAACGGGATATGGCTGCACCTTC
CASSLRTVTGYGCTF
>TRBD1|many|TRBJ1-2|TRBV27
TGTGCCAGCAGTTTATGGGGGGACAGGGGTTATGGCTACACCTTC
CASSLWGDRGYGYTF
>NA|many|TRBJ1-2|TRBV15
TGTGCCACCAGCAGAGATACGGTCTATGGCTACACCTTC
CATSRDTVYGYTF
>TRBD2|many|TRBJ2-7|TRBV7-9
TGTGCCAGCAGCTTATCGCTAGCGGGAGGCCCCCAGTACTTC
CASSLSLAGGPQYF
>NA|once|TRBJ2-1|TRBV12-3/TRBV12-4
TGTGCCAGCAGTTTAGGGCCCGCCAATGAGCAGTTCTTC
CASSLGPANEQFF
>TRBD1|many|TRBJ2-3|TRBV12-3/TRBV12-4
TGTGCCAGCAGTGGTTGGACAGGGGGTTCCACAGATACGCAGTATTTT
CASSGWTGGSTDTQYF
>NA|many|TRBJ2-1|TRBV28
TGTGCCAGCAGTTTATGGGGGGTTTCCTACAATGAGCAGTTCTTC
CASSLWGVSYNEQFF
>TRBD2|many|TRBJ2-3|TRBV11-2
TGTGCCAGCAGCCCCGGGACTAGCGGACCTCTTCGGGATACGCAGTATTTT
CASSPGTSGPLRDTQYF
>TRBD2|many|TRBJ2-1|TRBV20-1
TGCAGTGCTAGAGAAAAGGGAGGGCCCCACAATGAGCAGTTCTTC
CSAREKGGPHNEQFF
>NA|few|TRBJ2-4|TRBV18
TGTGCCAGCTCACCGCCTGGGGAAAACATTCAGTACTTC
CASSPPGENIQYF
>NA|many|TRBJ1-1|TRBV7-2
TGTGCCAGCAGCCCCGACAAAACTAACACTGAAGCTTTCTTT
CASSPDKTNTEAFF
>NA|many|TRBJ2-1|TRBV7-9
TGTGCCAGCAGGTGGGGGGACAATGAGCAGTTCTTC
CASRWGDNEQFF
>TRBD1|many|TRBJ2-1|TRBV19
TGTGCCAGCAGTATGACAGGGGGCTCCTACAATGAGCAGTTCTTC
CASSMTGGSYNEQFF
>TRBD2|NA|TRBJ2-5|TRBV7-2
TGTGCCAGCAGCTCCGGGGGGGTCGGCGGGGAGACCCAGTACTTC
CASSSGGVGGETQYF
>TRBD2|many|TRBJ2-3|TRBV7-2
TGTGCCAGCAGCCCCGGGACTAGCGGAACCACAGATACGCAGTATTTT
CASSPGTSGTTDTQYF
>TRBD2|NA|TRBJ2-7|TRBV12-3/TRBV12-4
TGTGCCAGCACCCTGGGGTCACTAGCGGAAGATTACGAGCAGTACTTC
CASTLGSLAEDYEQYF
>TRBD1|few|TRBJ1-2|TRBV4-3
TGCGCCAGCAGCCAAGAGTTGAGGACAGGGGGCTATGGCTACACCTTC
CASSQELRTGGYGYTF
>NA|many|TRBJ1-4|TRBV28
TGTGCCAGCAGTTTGGGGGCTAGCACAACTAATGAAAAACTGTTTTTT
CASSLGASTTNEKLFF
>NA|NA|TRBJ2-2|TRBV5-4
TGTGCCAGCAGCTTCGGACTAGACCAGGGGGTCGGGGAGCTGTTTTTT
CASSFGLDQGVGELFF
>NA|many|TRBJ2-5|TRBV30
TGTGCCTGGAGTGTCGGACATATCCAAGAGACCCAGTACTTC
CAWSVGHIQETQYF
>NA|many|TRBJ2-2|TRBV19
TGTGCCAGTAGTATTGGCAGGGGGGACACCGGGGAGCTGTTTTTT
CASSIGRGDTGELFF
>TRBD1|many|TRBJ2-5|TRBV12-3/TRBV12-4
TGTGCCAGCAGCCCAGGGGGAGAGGAGACCCAGTACTTC
CASSPGGEETQYF
>NA|many|TRBJ1-2|TRBV10-3
TGTGCCATCAGTGGCGCGGCCCCGGTGGCTGGCTACACCTTC
CAISGAAPVAGYTF
>TRBD2|many|TRBJ2-5|TRBV4-3
TGCGCCAGCAGCCAAGATAGCGGGCCTTCGGCGACCCAGTACTTC
CASSQDSGPSATQYF
>TRBD2|many|TRBJ2-2|TRBV28
TGTGCCAGCAGACCGACTAGCGTGACCGGGGAGCTGTTTTTT
CASRPTSVTGELFF
>TRBD1|few|TRBJ1-5|TRBV4-2
TGTGCCAGCAGCCAAGAACAGGGGCGAAATCAGCCCCAGCATTTT
CASSQEQGRNQPQHF
>NA|NA|TRBJ2-7|TRBV18
TGTGCCAGCTCCCCTAGGGAGGGGGCCTACGAGCAGTACTTC
CASSPREGAYEQYF
>TRBD1|NA|TRBJ1-2|TRBV5-6
TGTGCCAGCAGCTTCCTCGGACAGGGCTTCACCTTC
CASSFLGQGFTF
>NA|NA|TRBJ1-4|TRBV6-2/TRBV6-3
TGTGCCAGCAGGGTACCTTCTGAAAAACTGTTTTTT
CASRVPSEKLFF
>TRBD1|few|TRBJ2-2|TRBV20-1
TGCAGTGCGTACAGGGGGACGAACACCGGGGAGCTGTTTTTT
CSAYRGTNTGELFF
>TRBD2|many|TRBJ2-1|TRBV13
TGTGCCAGCAGCGAACTCCTAGCGGGAGATGATGAGCAGTTCTTC
CASSELLAGDDEQFF
>NA|NA|TRBJ1-1|TRBV11-3
TGTGCCAGCAGCCTTAGGGCCGCCCCCGCTGAAGCTTTCTTT
CASSLRAAPAEAFF
>NA|few|TRBJ1-4|TRBV30
TGTGCCTGGAGTGTTCTTTCCCAGGGGATTAATGAAAAACTGTTTTTT
CAWSVLSQGINEKLFF
>TRBD1|NA|TRBJ1-2|TRBV7-2
TGTACCAGCAGCTTAGTAAGACAGGGGGATGGCTACACCTTC
CTSSLVRQGDGYTF
>NA|many|TRBJ2-3|TRBV5-4
TGTGCCAGCAGCTTGTGGGCAACAGATACGCAGTATTTT
CASSLWATDTQYF
>NA|few|TRBJ1-4|TRBV28
TGTGCCAGCAGCCCCCTAAATGAAAAACTGTTTTTT
CASSPLNEKLFF
>NA|many|TRBJ1-1|TRBV6-2/TRBV6-3
TGTGCCAGCAGTTACACTGGATACACTGAAGCTTTCTTT
CASSYTGYTEAFF
>NA|NA|TRBJ2-2|TRBV5-1
TGCGCCAGCAGCCCCGGGACCGAGGACACCGGGGGGCTGTTTTTT
CASSPGTEDTGGLFF
>TRBD2|many|TRBJ2-1|TRBV20-1
TGCAGTGCTAGAGCGGGACTAGCCTACAATGAGCAGTTCTTC
CSARAGLAYNEQFF
>TRBD2|many|TRBJ2-3|TRBV2
TGTGCCAGTAGCGGGACAAGAGATACGCAGTATTTT
CASSGTRDTQYF
>NA|NA|TRBJ2-7|TRBV3-1
TGTGCCAGCAGCCAAGAACCCCAGGGTTCCTACGAGCAGTACTTC
CASSQEPQGSYEQYF
>TRBD2|few|TRBJ2-7|TRBV19
TGTGCCAGTAGTATGGCGGCGGGAGGGCCGCGTGAGCAGTACTTC
CASSMAAGGPREQYF
>NA|few|TRBJ1-2|TRBV6-1
TGTGCCAGCAGTGAAAGGAGCAGGCGGGGCTACACCTTC
CASSERSRRGYTF
>TRBD2|once|TRBJ2-7|TRBV2
TGTGCCAGCAGTGAAGGGACTAGCCTTCCCTACGAGCAGTACTTC
CASSEGTSLPYEQYF
>TRBD1|NA|TRBJ1-2|TRBV6-2/TRBV6-3
TGTGCCAGCAGTGTCACTTGGGGGACAGGGGTAGCCGGCTACACCTTC
CASSVTWGTGVAGYTF
>NA|many|TRBJ2-2|TRBV12-3/TRBV12-4
TGTGCCAGCACCCGAATCACCGGGGAGCTGTTTTTT
CASTRITGELFF
>NA|NA|TRBJ2-2|TRBV2
TGTGCCAGCAGTTCGACCTTGACCGGGGAGCTGTTTTTT
CASSSTLTGELFF
>NA|NA|TRBJ2-6|TRBV5-4
TGTGCCAGCAGCGCAGGACTGGGGTTAAGCTCTGGGGCCAACGTCCTGACTTTC
CASSAGLGLSSGANVLTF
>NA|few|TRBJ2-2|TRBV12-3/TRBV12-4
TGTGCCAGCAGCGATGGGACACCGAACACCGGGGAGCTGTTTTTT
CASSDGTPNTGELFF
>NA|many|TRBJ1-2|TRBV30
TGTGCCTGGAGTGTTCGGTATGGCTACACCTTC
CAWSVRYGYTF